One TCR beta chain is described in this entry. CDR3 length: 21 residues. In germline, CDR1 is LNHNV, CDR2 YYDKDF (reference sequence). V shed 0 bases, J shed 5 bases, and the junction held 17 bases outside the gene matches. PCR involved 60 Vbeta and 13 Jbeta primers. Profiled with immunoSEQ multiplex PCR; TCRdb holds only in-frame clones, not every one. This table has more than 130,000 clones, around 78% appearing once. This specimen comes from a study of cytomegalovirus exposure and HLA in healthy donors. The clonotype originates from a male donor in good health and CMV-seronegative. What was sequenced was PBMCs. The V call is TRBV15, the J call TRBJ1-4; 11 bases fit TRBD1. CDR3 coding DNA: TGTGCCACCAGCAGAGACGATTTAGGAGGACAGGGGGCCGAGGGAAATGAAAAACTGTTTTTT. It translates to CATSRDDLGGQGAEGNEKLFF.